Included here is one TCR beta chain sequence, with context. V shed 4 bases, J shed 2 bases, and the junction held 12 bases outside the gene matches. Germline V gives CDR1 MNHEY, CDR2 SMNVEV (reference sequence). CDR3 length: 17 residues. Use of 60 Vbeta and 13 Jbeta primers characterized the PCR. Only in-frame clones appear in the TCRdb table, and some are missing; sequencing was by immunoSEQ multiplex PCR. The table has approximately 100,000 clones, roughly 80% seen once. The data were taken from a study of cytomegalovirus exposure and HLA in healthy donors. The rearrangement joins TRBV27 to TRBJ2-7; 9 bases are shared with TRBD1. The sequenced sample consisted of PBMCs. This clonotype was sampled from a man between 60 and 75 years old in good health and CMV-seropositive. The CDR3 coding sequence is TGTGCCAGCAGTTGGGCGGGGACAGGGCCCCTCCCCTACGAGCAGTACTTC. This gives the protein CASSWAGTGPLPYEQYF.